This TCR beta chain emerged from a study of T cell changes during pregnancy in multiple sclerosis (dated by TCRdb to between 2018 and 2021). Regarding the research as a whole: Changes in the T cell repertoire over the course of pregnancy were examined in this study in women with multiple sclerosis.

The germline V gene (reference sequence) supplies CDR1 WNHNN and CDR2 SYGVQD. CDR3 length: 14 amino acids, cysteine to phenylalanine. Left in the record is the CDR3 DNA by itself, 42 bases read in frame from the first base. Germline trimming amounts to 3 bases on V and 10 bases on J, with 4 as the count of junction bases outside the gene matches. Remarks on this clone: It lacks a known antigen. No qualities accompany the bases; no much larger clone lies one base away.

The library was made by the immunoSEQ multiplex PCR assay. Not all clones reach the TCRdb copy of this immuneACCESS table, which keeps in-frame sequences only. Checked studies attribute under half of the gap to unresolved V genes and leave the rest unexplained. This sample has 30,000 to 45,000 clones in its table, and 88% of those were observed once. The top ten constitute over 0.5% of the sample. The receptor was derived from a female donor with multiple sclerosis, enrolled in a pregnancy study. The material sequenced was CD4+ T cells from peripheral blood mononuclear cells, taken in the first trimester of pregnancy. The V gene is TRBV10-1 and the J gene is TRBJ1-6; 9 central bases correspond to TRBD1. DNA sequence: TGCGCCAGCAGTGATAGGGACAGGGAATCACCCCTCCACTTT. The resulting protein is CASSDRDRESPLHF.